This TCR beta chain is drawn from a study of T-cell reconstitution after alpha-beta-depleted transplantation in children. The TCRbeta library incorporated unique molecular identifiers. Each CDR3 protein is one row after TCRdb ran MiXCR on the PCR reads. The sample consists of a few hundred thousand distinct CDR3 sequences, about 9.4% of them appearing once. Concerning this clonotype itself: Its cognate antigen is unknown.

CDR1 LGHNA and CDR2 YNFKEQ come from the germline V gene. The V gene end was trimmed by 4 bases and the J gene end by 0 bases; junction bases not matched to a gene: 10. The CDR3 length is 19 residues. Study observations and caveats: Elevated TCRbeta diversity at day 60 was traced, in some patients, to surviving recipient T cells and thymic progenitors. It was newly produced T cells that mostly accounted for T-cell counts and diversity one year after transplant. Reports say that about two months after transplant, the alpha-beta T cells came out of several hundred graft clones that had expanded.

This chain links TRBV4-2 with TRBJ2-6; 9 bases map to TRBD1. This sample comprised PBMCs, obtained before TCRalphabeta/CD19-depleted stem cell transplant. The receptor was derived from a boy younger than two with acute myeloid leukemia, due to receive a stem cell transplant. CDR3 sequence: CASSPRDRDLSSGANVLTF. The CDR3 DNA follows: TGTGCCAGCAGCCCCCGGGACAGGGACCTTTCCTCTGGGGCCAACGTCCTGACTTTC.